This T cell receptor beta chain is drawn from a study of naive and memory T cell subsets. The library had UMIs added by 3' ligation of an oligonucleotide to TCR cDNA. Adult healthy volunteers gave 2.5 ml peripheral blood for whole-blood RNA. Cells were not sorted; total RNA input targeted about 1 to 1,100 ng. This clonotype was observed a few times. Antigen specificity is unknown. The CDR3 is 13 residues long. Trimming pared 4 bases from V and 1 base from J, leaving 8 bases between. The germline gives CDR1 SGHVS, CDR2 FNYEAQ. Amplification of ligated cDNA took four PCR rounds with SP2 and nested alpha and beta constant primers. Blood and skin TCR RNA was reverse transcribed with alpha and beta constant primers. TCRdb analysed the 5' RACE reads with MiXCR anew, one entry per CDR3 protein. The sample shows about 62,000 distinct CDR3 sequences, 6% to 8.5% of them seen only once. Study observations and caveats: This RNA-based method may be sensitive to activation-related transcript changes.

The receptor was isolated from a female donor in good health. This chain joins TRBV7-6 and TRBJ2-7; D might be TRBD1 (5 bases). The CDR3 bases are TGTGCCAGCAGCTCCGGACAATCCTACGAGCAGTACTTC. Its protein is CASSSGQSYEQYF.